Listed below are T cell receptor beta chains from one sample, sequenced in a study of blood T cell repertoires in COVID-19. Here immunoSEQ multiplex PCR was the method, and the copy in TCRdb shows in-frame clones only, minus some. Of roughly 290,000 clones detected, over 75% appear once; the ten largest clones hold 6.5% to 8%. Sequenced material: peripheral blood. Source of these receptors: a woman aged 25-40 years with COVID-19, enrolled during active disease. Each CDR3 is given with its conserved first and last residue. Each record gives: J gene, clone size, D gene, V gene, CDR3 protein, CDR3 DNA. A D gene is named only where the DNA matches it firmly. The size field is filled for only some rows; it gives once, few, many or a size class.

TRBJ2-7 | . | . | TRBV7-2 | CASSLPQAEQYF | TGTGCCAGCAGCCTCCCGCAGGCCGAGCAGTACTTC
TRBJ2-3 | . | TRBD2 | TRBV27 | CASRLTSGSDTQYF | TGTGCCAGCAGGCTGACTAGCGGGAGTGATACGCAGTATTTT
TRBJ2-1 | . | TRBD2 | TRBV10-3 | CAIPGTSGRGNEQFF | TGTGCCATCCCCGGGACTAGCGGGAGGGGCAATGAGCAGTTCTTC
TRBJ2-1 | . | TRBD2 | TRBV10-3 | CAISESPGLAGGPLYNEQFF | TGTGCCATCAGTGAGTCACCCGGGCTAGCGGGAGGGCCCCTGTACAATGAGCAGTTCTTC
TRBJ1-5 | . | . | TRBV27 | CASSLIGNRAQPQHF | TGTGCCAGCAGTTTAATCGGGAATAGGGCTCAGCCCCAGCATTTT
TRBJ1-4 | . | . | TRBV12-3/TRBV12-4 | CASSLTEKLFF | TGTGCCAGCAGTTTAACAGAAAAACTGTTTTTT
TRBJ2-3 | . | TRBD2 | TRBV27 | CASSLSGLAGASVDTQYF | TGTGCCAGCAGTTTATCAGGACTAGCGGGAGCCTCCGTGGATACGCAGTATTTT
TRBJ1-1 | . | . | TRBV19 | CASSSPGGVNTEAFF | TGTGCCAGTAGTAGCCCAGGCGGGGTAAACACTGAAGCTTTCTTT
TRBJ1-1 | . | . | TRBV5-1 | CASSSIAGNTEAFF | TGCGCCAGCAGCTCGATCGCCGGTAACACTGAAGCTTTCTTT
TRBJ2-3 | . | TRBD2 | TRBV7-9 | CASSGFPGLAGGTDTQYF | TGTGCCAGCAGCGGATTTCCGGGACTAGCGGGAGGGACAGATACGCAGTATTTT
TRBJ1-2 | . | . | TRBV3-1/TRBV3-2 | CASSQDMDYHGYTF | TGTGCCAGCAGCCAAGATATGGACTATCATGGCTACACCTTC
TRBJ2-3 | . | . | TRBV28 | CASSRLIRAGGSPDTQYF | TGTGCCAGCAGTCGACTTATCCGGGCCGGGGGAAGCCCAGATACGCAGTATTTT
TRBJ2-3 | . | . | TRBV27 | CASSPGLLGAQYF | TGTGCCAGCAGTCCGGGACTTCTCGGGGCGCAGTATTTT
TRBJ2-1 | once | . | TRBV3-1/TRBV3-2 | CASSQDGLSYNEQFF | TGTGCCAGCAGCCAAGACGGTCTATCCTACAATGAGCAGTTCTTC
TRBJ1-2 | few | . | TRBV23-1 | CASSQSGQGGYTF | TGCGCCAGCAGTCAATCGGGTCAGGGAGGCTACACCTTC
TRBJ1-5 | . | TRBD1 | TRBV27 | CASIYPPGDRINQPQHF | TGTGCCAGCATCTACCCACCGGGGGACAGAATAAATCAGCCCCAGCATTTT
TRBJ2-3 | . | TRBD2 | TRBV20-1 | CSASGPGLAGSTQYF | TGCAGTGCTAGTGGGCCGGGACTAGCGGGATCTACGCAGTATTTT
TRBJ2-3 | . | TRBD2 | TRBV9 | CASSVESGGPTDTQYF | TGTGCCAGCAGCGTAGAGTCGGGAGGGCCTACAGATACGCAGTATTTT
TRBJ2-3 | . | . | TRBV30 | CAFIREGGADTQYF | TGTGCCTTCATCAGGGAGGGGGGCGCAGATACGCAGTATTTT
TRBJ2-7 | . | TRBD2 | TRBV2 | CASSFSGRLGEQYF | TGTGCCAGCAGTTTTAGCGGGAGGTTAGGTGAGCAGTACTTC